One T cell receptor (beta chain) is described in this entry. Its antigen is unknown. No per-base quality is available; no much larger clone lies one base away. Receptors were amplified or captured by the immunoSEQ multiplex PCR assay. This immuneACCESS table, as held by TCRdb, lists in-frame sequences with V and J called but not all clones. Of the missing ones, under half trace to an unresolved V gene in checked studies; the others have no known cause. The sample table contains about 68,000 clones; only one count was recorded for roughly 80% of them. The top ten clones comprise roughly 5.1% of the sample. The entry originates in a study of PD-1 blockade in mismatch repair-deficient tumors listed by TCRdb under 2017. For the wider study: The trial enrolled more than 85 consecutive patients with 12 mismatch repair-deficient cancer types between 2013 and late 2016, all previously treated and progressing. Tumor-associated T cell clones in the peripheral blood of patients responding to PD-1 blockade were tracked using deep sequencing of TCR CDR3 regions. What the work shows at the level of the full study, not this receptor alone: After pembrolizumab, tumor-resident clones, which were often undetectable in blood before treatment, expanded rapidly and then contracted, generally ahead of radiologic responses.

A distance of 16 bases separates the germline ends of V and J, which lose 5 bases and 2 bases respectively. Reading the germline V gene gives CDR1 SGHVS and CDR2 FNYEAQ. The CDR3 measures 15 amino acids from cysteine to phenylalanine. Only the CDR3 part of the read is kept: 45 bases, read in frame from the first base. Mismatch repair deficiency in every enrolled patient was established by polymerase chain reaction or immunohistochemistry. Three patients who responded to pembrolizumab therapy underwent TCR sequencing. The phase II trial prospectively tested pembrolizumab PD-1 blockade in advanced mismatch repair-deficient cancers regardless of tissue of origin. Peripheral blood T cell samples were serially collected before and at multiple times after PD-1 blockade was started. Blood sampling time points were reported as weeks after the first dose of pembrolizumab.

This sequence was found in an adult with mismatch repair-deficient cancer. The sample was peripheral blood, taken 2 weeks after starting pembrolizumab. The sequence links TRBV7-6 to TRBJ2-7; the D region is possibly TRBD1 or TRBD2, each matching across 7 bases. The sequence in DNA is TGTGCCAGCAGCACAGGATCAGGGGGGGCCTACGAGCAGTACTTC. Its coded protein is CASSTGSGGAYEQYF.